The 8 T cell receptor beta chains listed next were all sequenced from one sample in a study of T cells in women clearing cervical HPV infection. Clones were sequenced by immunoSEQ multiplex PCR, and TCRdb holds only the in-frame ones, with some missing. Its listing shows 15,000 or so clones. Sequencing was performed on blood buffy coat. The receptors here all came from a woman between 18 and 70 years old with a cervical HPV16 infection that either progressed to CIN3+ or cleared (not recorded which).

Note on this clone: The read gets to within 3 residues of the CDR3 end, and the germline J gene fills in the rest. The chain is built from TRBV24-1 and TRBJ2-5; 9 nucleotides agree with TRBD1. V shed 3 bases, J shed 5 bases, and the junction held 9 bases outside the gene matches. Germline-derived CDR1 and CDR2 are KGHDR and SFDVKD. The CDR3 has 16 residues. The CDR3 reads CATSDDEQGAGETQYF. The sequenced part of the CDR3 DNA is TGTGCCACCAGTGATGACGAACAGGGGGCGGGGGAGACC.

As concerns this clone: The read falls 3 residues short of the CDR3 end, and the missing part is taken from the germline J gene. The J gene is TRBJ1-1, the V gene TRBV6-1; TRBD1 might be the D (5 bases). CDR3 size: 15 residues. The germline V gene encodes CDR1 MNHNS and CDR2 SASEGT. Deletions cut 4 bases from V and 7 bases from J, with 19 bases between. CDR3 sequence: CASSVRGQGPYEAFF. CDR3 DNA (partial): TGTGCCAGCAGTGTGAGGGGTCAAGGGCCCTATGAA.

Concerning this clone itself: The CDR3 end is not reached by the read, which stops 3 residues before it; the germline J gene fills it in. The chain combines TRBV18 with TRBJ1-2, with 8 bases fitting TRBD1. The germline V gene encodes CDR1 KGHSH and CDR2 LQKENI. This CDR3 spans 13 amino acids. V shed 5 bases, J shed 6 bases, and the junction held 5 bases outside the gene matches. The sequenced CDR3 bases are TGTGCCAGCTCAGGACAGGGCGAGGATGGC. Its protein is CASSGQGEDG. The CDR3 as a whole reads CASSGQGEDGYTF. Together with reference TRBV18 and TRBJ1-2, the CDR3 gives the full variable domain: NAGVMQNPRHLVRRRGQEARLRCSPMKGHSHVYWYRQLPEEGLKFMVYLQKENIIDESGMPKERFSAEFPKEGPSILRIQQVVRGDSAAYFCASSGQGEDGYTFGSGTRLTVV.

About this clone itself: The read gets to within 3 residues of the CDR3 end, and the germline J gene fills in the rest. The chain couples TRBV11-2 to TRBJ2-7, with a tentative D call TRBD1 (5 bases). The ends were cut back, 9 bases at V and 0 bases at J, with 15 bases in the middle. The CDR3 loop spans 14 amino acids. Germline V gene lookup returns CDR1 SGHAT and CDR2 FQNNGV. This CDR3 reads CARASQGDSYEQYF. CDR3 DNA (partial): TGTGCCAGGGCAAGCCAAGGGGACTCCTACGAG.

On this clone: With the read ending 3 residues before the CDR3 end, the germline J gene is used to fill in that end. This chain links TRBV20-1 with TRBJ2-7; 7 bases line up with TRBD1. Germline V lookup: CDR1 DFQATT, CDR2 SNEGSKA (reference sequence). CDR3 length: 13 residues. V lost 6 bases, J lost 1 base, and 6 bases stayed unmatched. Incomplete CDR3 DNA: TGCAGTGCGGGTGGACAGGCGTCCTACGAG. The encoded protein is CSAGGQASYE. The whole CDR3 protein is CSAGGQASYEQYF.

As regards this clone: The DNA ends 3 residues before the CDR3 does, and the rest of the CDR3 is filled in from the germline J gene. The V call is TRBV20-1, the J call TRBJ1-5, with D tentatively TRBD1 (5 bases). This CDR3 comprises 17 residues. From germline, CDR1 is DFQATT and CDR2 SNEGSKA (reference sequence). Trimming removed 5 bases from V and 3 bases from J, with 23 bases in between. The covered CDR3 bases are TGCAGTGCTCCCGGGGGGGGGACGGCCCGTCTCAATCAGCCC. Amino acid sequence: CSAPGGGTARLNQP. The full CDR3 protein is CSAPGGGTARLNQPQHF.

Measured by frequency, this clone is medium-sized. The CDR3 DNA, read in part, is TGTGCCAGCTCACCATCGGTGCCAAGTGCAACTAATGAAAAA. It encodes CASSPSVPSATNEK. The whole CDR3 sequence is CASSPSVPSATNEKLFF. V gene TRBV18 combines with J gene TRBJ1-4; D gene unclear. The CDR3 extends 3 residues past the end of the read, so its final part is completed from the germline J gene. V lost 2 bases and J 0 bases, leaving 13 bases between the germline ends. CDR1 is KGHSH and CDR2 is LQKENI in the germline V gene. CDR3 length: 17 residues.

About this clone itself: The missing CDR3 end, 3 residues past where the read stops, is filled in from the germline J gene. This chain links TRBV20-1 with TRBJ2-2; weak D call: TRBD1 (5 bases). Germline values: CDR1 DFQATT, CDR2 SNEGSKA (reference sequence). This CDR3 spans 15 amino acids. V lost 1 base and J lost 1, with 10 bases in between. CDR3 protein: CSARGLTVNTGELFF. CDR3 bases read: TGCAGTGCTAGAGGGTTGACAGTGAACACCGGGGAG.